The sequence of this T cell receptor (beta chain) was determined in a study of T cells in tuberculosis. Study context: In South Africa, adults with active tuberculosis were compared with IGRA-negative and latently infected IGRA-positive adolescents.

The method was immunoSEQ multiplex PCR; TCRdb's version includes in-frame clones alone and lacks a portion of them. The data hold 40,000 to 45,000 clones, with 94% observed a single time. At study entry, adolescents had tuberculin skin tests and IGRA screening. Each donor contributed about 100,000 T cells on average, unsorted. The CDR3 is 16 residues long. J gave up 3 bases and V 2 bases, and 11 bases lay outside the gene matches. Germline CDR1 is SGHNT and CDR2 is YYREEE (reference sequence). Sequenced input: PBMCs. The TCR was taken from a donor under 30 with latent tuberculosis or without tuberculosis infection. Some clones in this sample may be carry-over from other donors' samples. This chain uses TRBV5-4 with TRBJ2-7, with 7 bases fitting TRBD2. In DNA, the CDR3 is TGTGCCAGCAGCTTAGGCGGGAGCCCCCGGGGCTACGAGCAGTACTTC. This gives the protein CASSLGGSPRGYEQYF. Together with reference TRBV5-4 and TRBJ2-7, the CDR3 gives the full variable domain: ETGVTQSPTHLIKTRGQQVTLRCSSQSGHNTVSWYQQALGQGPQFIFQYYREEENGRGNFPPRFSGLQFPNYSSELNVNALELDDSALYLCASSLGGSPRGYEQYFGPGTRLTVT.